The text below deals with one T cell receptor (beta chain). Its specificity is not known. The data were obtained in a study of vaccination and CD4 T cells after COVID-19. At the level of the study: Overlapping spike peptides of SARS-CoV-2, HCoV-NL63, HCoV-OC43 and HCoV-229E stimulated the cells.

Germline CDR1 reads SGHTA; CDR2 reads FQGTGA. The J segment lost 4 bases and the V segment lost 5 bases, leaving 7 bases of the junction unmatched. The CDR3 spans 15 residues. The Oncomine TCR Beta short-read assay was applied to DNA of cultured CD4+ T cells. A single record per CDR3 protein comes from TCRdb applying MiXCR to the PCR reads. The data show 9,000 to 15,000 distinct CDR3 sequences, around two fifths seen once. The treatment is: roughly ten-day PBMC culture with coronavirus spike peptide pools or control peptides (ViraFEST assay). In this cohort, PCR tests turned positive between March and December 2020, predating US Alpha, Beta and Delta variants.

The rearrangement links TRBV7-3 to TRBJ2-2; TRBD1 agrees at 7 bases. This clonotype was obtained from a human donor with COVID-19. Sample: cultured CD4+ T cells from blood. The CDR3 loop reads CASSPTGTVTGELFF. CDR3 nucleotides: TGTGCCAGCAGCCCTACCGGGACAGTCACCGGGGAGCTGTTTTTT.